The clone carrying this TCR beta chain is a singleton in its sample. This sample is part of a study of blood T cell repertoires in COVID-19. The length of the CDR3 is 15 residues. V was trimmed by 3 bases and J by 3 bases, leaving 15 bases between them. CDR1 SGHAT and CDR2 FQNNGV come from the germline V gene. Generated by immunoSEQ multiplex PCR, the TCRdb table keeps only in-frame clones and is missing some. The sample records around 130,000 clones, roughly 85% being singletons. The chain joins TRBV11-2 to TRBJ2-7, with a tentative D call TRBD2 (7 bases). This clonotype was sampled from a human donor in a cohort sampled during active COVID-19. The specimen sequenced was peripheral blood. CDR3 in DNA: TGTGCCAGCAGCTTGGGAGGGGGGGCCTACTACGAGCAGTACTTC. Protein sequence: CASSLGGGAYYEQYF.